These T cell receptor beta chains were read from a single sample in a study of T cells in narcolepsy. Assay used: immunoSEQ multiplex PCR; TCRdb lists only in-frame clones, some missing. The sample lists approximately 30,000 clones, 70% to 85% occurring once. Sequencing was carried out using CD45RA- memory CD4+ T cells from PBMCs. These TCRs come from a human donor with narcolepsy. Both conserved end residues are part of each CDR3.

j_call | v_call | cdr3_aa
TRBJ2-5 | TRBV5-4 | CASSTPGISGGLQETQYF
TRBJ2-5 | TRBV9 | CASSVGGTGLQETQYF
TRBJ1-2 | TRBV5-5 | CASSLVPSSGYGYTF
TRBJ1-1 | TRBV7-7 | CASSLGQNTEAFF
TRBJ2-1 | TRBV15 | CATSRVGGGADEQFF
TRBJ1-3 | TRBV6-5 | CASREQGLGNTIYF
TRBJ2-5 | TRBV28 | CASLGTSGGAPWETQYF
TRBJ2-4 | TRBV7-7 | CASSLAGFAKNIQYF
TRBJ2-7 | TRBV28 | CASSLSRFGYEQYF
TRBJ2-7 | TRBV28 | CASSPPSGTGGREQYF
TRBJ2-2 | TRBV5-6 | CASSPTWESGELFF
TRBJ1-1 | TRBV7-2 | CASSFRQGLGGTEAFF
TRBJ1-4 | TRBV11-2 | CASSSRDRGRATNEKLFF
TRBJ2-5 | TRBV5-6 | CASSTGQGQETQYF
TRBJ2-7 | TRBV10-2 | CASSRGSYEQYF
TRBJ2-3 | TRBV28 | CASTLTGTGGLDTQYF
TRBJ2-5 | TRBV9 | CASSPRTGIMETQYF
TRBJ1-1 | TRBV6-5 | CASSYKMNTEAFF
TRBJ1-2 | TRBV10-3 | CAISDPDRLGYGYTF
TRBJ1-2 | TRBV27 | CASGGDPTGDGYTF
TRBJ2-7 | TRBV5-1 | CASSLGVTGSNEQYF
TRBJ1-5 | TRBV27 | CASSPTGESGQPQHF
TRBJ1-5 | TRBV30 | CAWSASEQLSQPQHF
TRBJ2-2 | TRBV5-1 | CASSLGREAGELFF
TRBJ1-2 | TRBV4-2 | CASSQEGASRDGYTF
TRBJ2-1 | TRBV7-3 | CASSLGRLAGNNEQFF
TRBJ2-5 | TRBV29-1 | CSAIRASETQYF
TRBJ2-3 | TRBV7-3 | CASSSTGPDTQYF
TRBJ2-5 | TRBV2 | CASSRGPRSQETQYF
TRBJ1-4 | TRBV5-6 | CASSSRQGPTNEKLFF
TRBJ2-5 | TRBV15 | CATSSVTGVEETQYF
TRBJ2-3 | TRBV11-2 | CASSLGAGLTDTQYF
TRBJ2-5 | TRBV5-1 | CASSSPPGVQETQYF
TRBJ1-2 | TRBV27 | CASSFRGQDYGYTF
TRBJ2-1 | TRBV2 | CASSSHKDNEQFF
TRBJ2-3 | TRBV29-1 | CSVVLAGGTDTQYF
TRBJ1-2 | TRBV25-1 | CASSESGRELYGYTF
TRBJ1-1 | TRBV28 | CASSKIQSVNTEAFF
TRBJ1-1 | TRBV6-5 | CASSPGTSNTEAFF
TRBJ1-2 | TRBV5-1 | CASSTGTGNNYGYTF
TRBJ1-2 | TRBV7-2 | CASSENSHYGYTF
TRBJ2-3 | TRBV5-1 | CASRGQGIADTQYF
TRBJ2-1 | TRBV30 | CAWSGTGAYNEQFF
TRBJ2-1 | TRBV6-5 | CASSSTGNHNEQFF
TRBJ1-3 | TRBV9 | CASSSATGGGLGNTIYF
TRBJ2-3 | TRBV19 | CASSPRMGPTDTQYF
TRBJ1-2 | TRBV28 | CASTSPDRALGGYTF
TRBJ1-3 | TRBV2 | CASSRSPGNTIYF
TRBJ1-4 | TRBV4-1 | CASSPTETTNEKLFF
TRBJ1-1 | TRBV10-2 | CASSESWGQGFPTEAFF